This T cell receptor beta chain was sequenced during a study of blood T cell repertoires in COVID-19. The wider study: Researchers got acute and convalescent COVID-19 samples from the United States, Italy and Spain.

CDR1 MNHEY and CDR2 SVGAGI come from the germline V gene. The CDR3 is 13 amino acids. Trimming left V 2 bases short and J 8 bases short, with 9 bases between. TCRdb's copy holds only in-frame clones and misses some; the assay was immunoSEQ multiplex PCR. Of around 250,000 clones listed, roughly 86% are singletons. The chain carries TRBV6-5 and TRBJ1-4; no definite D call. The sample taken for sequencing was peripheral blood. The TCR originated in a woman of 80 years or more with COVID-19, enrolled during active disease. CDR3 nucleotides: TGTGCCAGCAGTTACAGTATCAGGGAAAAACTGTTTTTT. Translating it yields CASSYSIREKLFF.